This T cell receptor (beta chain) was sequenced during a study of vaccination and CD4 T cells after COVID-19. Germline CDR1 MNHNS, CDR2 SASEGT. This CDR3 is built from 15 residues. The ends were cut back, 5 bases at V and 10 bases at J, with 18 bases in the middle. A note on this clonotype: Antigen unknown.

Treatment of the sample: approximately 10-day PBMC culture with coronavirus spike peptide pools or control peptides (ViraFEST assay). IL-2 (roughly 9.3 IU/ml) and peptide pools (approximately 10 ug/ml) were added to cultures of 1.5 million to 2 million PBMCs per well. Fresh IL-2 medium was used to replace half of the medium on days 3 and 7. Sequencing of cultured CD4+ T cell DNA used the Oncomine TCR Beta short-read assay. Once CD4+ T cells had been cultured, genomic DNA was extracted from them. Each CDR3 protein gets one entry after TCRdb re-called the PCR reads with MiXCR. The sample yields around 19,000 distinct CDR3 sequences, around 39% seen once.

V and J are TRBV6-1 and TRBJ1-6; D is possibly TRBD1 (5 bases). This receptor was taken from a human donor who received a COVID-19 vaccine. The sample here was CD4+ T cells from blood, cultured in vitro, taken before SARS-CoV-2 vaccination. CDR3 region: CASSLSIGEDSPLHF. The CDR3 DNA reads TGTGCCAGCAGTCTTTCGATAGGGGAGGACTCACCCCTCCACTTT.